The T cell receptor (beta chain) under discussion was sequenced for a study of neurological immune-mediated disorders. The germline V and J ends were trimmed by 6 bases and 4 bases, with 37 bases remaining between them. CDR3 size: 21 residues. Looked up from germline, CDR1 is LNHDA and CDR2 is SQIVND (reference sequence). This clonotype was seen at least ten times. The antigen is not known. From 15-18 subjects, every sequencing run obtained over 190 million TCR-beta sequences. TCRdb called the 5' RACE reads again in MiXCR, with one record for every CDR3 protein. The top ten hold less than 25% of the sample, which has about 22,000 distinct CDR3 sequences, about 10% seen once. Study results and caveats: Levels of TCR clonal expansion peaked in HTLV-1-associated myelopathy and reached their lowest in multiple sclerosis, under those of healthy controls.

This receptor was obtained from a woman aged 55-69 years with HTLV-1-associated myelopathy (HAM/TSP). This chain connects TRBV19 to TRBJ2-7; D is possibly TRBD2 (7 bases). The sample taken for sequencing was PBMCs. The CDR3 nucleotides are TGTGCCAGTAGCCCAAGCGGGGCCGGGACACTCCTCGATGGGGATCAATACGAGCAGTACTTC. As protein: CASSPSGAGTLLDGDQYEQYF.